Included here is one TCR beta chain sequence, with context. Authors' processing steps: Reference gene primers were amplified, and this amplification served to estimate nucleated cell counts. The table came from immunoSEQ multiplex PCR; TCRdb's copy has only in-frame clones and leaves some out. That table gives V, J and clone size, and the DNA gave D and trimming. The sample shows more than 90,000 clones, approximately 92% of them seen only once. Germline CDR1 and CDR2: SGHRS and YFSETQ. V trimming: 3 bases; J trimming: 8 bases; junction bases outside the gene matches: 4. This CDR3 has 12 amino acids. The data originate from a study of blood T cell repertoires in COVID-19. Background on the study: Samples taken during acute and convalescent COVID-19 were collected in the United States, Italy and Spain. T cells, B-cell-depleted T cells, or PBMCs supplied cDNA or gDNA.

The sequenced material came from peripheral blood. The chain employs TRBV5-1 and TRBJ1-1; 7 bases are shared with TRBD1. The receptor's source is a man in his fifties with active COVID-19. The chain's CDR3 is CASSSTGAEAFF. The CDR3 bases are TGCGCCAGCAGCTCTACAGGGGCAGAAGCTTTCTTT. Full variable domain (rest looked up from reference TRBV5-1 and TRBJ1-1): KAGVTQTPRYLIKTRGQQVTLSCSPISGHRSVSWYQQTPGQGLQFLFEYFSETQRNKGNFPGRFSGRQFSNSRSEMNVSTLELGDSALYLCASSSTGAEAFFGQGTRLTVV.